This TCR beta chain was documented in a study of shared clonotypes between healthy human individuals. Study as a whole: Three plates were used per donor for CD4 naive, three for CD4 memory, two for CD8 naive and one for CD8 memory.

The CDR3 runs to 15 residues. Trimming shortened V by 5 bases and J by 2 bases, and 10 bases separated the two germline ends. Germline loops: CDR1 SEHNR, CDR2 FQNEAQ (reference sequence). Study-wide points: Generation of non-shared clonotypes was less probable than generation of clonotypes shared by all four donors.

Naive CD8 populations comprised CD45RO-negative cells positively selected for CCR7, excluding terminally differentiated effector memory CD45RA+ cells. The authors split each subset's genomic DNA evenly across several immunoSEQ plates. Libraries were prepared by immunoSEQ multiplex PCR; TCRdb keeps only in-frame clonotypes and omits some of them. The sample holds some 2,100,000 clones, about 92% seen once. This clone was counted a single time. Its antigen is not known. The chain carries TRBV7-9 and TRBJ2-6; D is unclear. The specimen sequenced was naive CD8+ T cells from PBMCs. This TCR derives from a young man in good health. Some clones in this sample may be carry-over from other donors' samples. The CDR3: CASSAGGAGANVLTF. In DNA, the CDR3 is TGTGCCAGCAGCGCTGGTGGAGCTGGGGCCAACGTCCTGACTTTC.